Below, one TCR beta chain is given with its context. Its specificity is not known. This specimen belongs to a study of early T cells in non-severe SARS-CoV-2 infection. At the level of the study: Sequencing of bulk RNA from unsorted whole blood was done, without chain pairing. Study observations and caveats: VDJdb matching skewed toward anti-spike CD8 responses, missing private and CD4 specificities.

With V trimmed by 5 bases and J by 0 bases, 15 bases remained unmatched. CDR1 WSHSY and CDR2 SAAADI come from the germline V gene. The CDR3 totals 18 residues. Unique molecular identifiers were added to individual cDNA molecules. TCRdb reanalysed the 5' RACE reads using MiXCR and keeps one entry per CDR3 protein. Of about 50,000 distinct CDR3 sequences listed, under 8.5% are singletons. The source of this sequence is an adult who was a healthcare worker with PCR-confirmed SARS-CoV-2 infection or an uninfected control (not recorded which). Sample: whole blood. V and J are TRBV10-2 and TRBJ2-7, with 8 bases identical to TRBD1. CDR3 nucleotide sequence: TGCGCCAGCAGTTCCCCTGCGGGACAGGCGTTGAGCTCCTACGAGCAGTACTTC. Translating gives CASSSPAGQALSSYEQYF.